The TCR beta chain described here comes from a study of blood T cells in healthy people across ages (dated by TCRdb to between 2015 and 2016). Regarding the research as a whole: In model experiments, template switching captured roughly one uniquely barcoded TCR beta cDNA molecule for every two T cells. Donors of different ages were randomly distributed across sequencing lanes to avoid experimental bias. Two additional independent replicas of 1 million unique cDNA reads from the same blood draw were analyzed for two donors (one aged 18 to 29 and one aged 80 or older). Four age groups were formed from the donors: young (average approximately 15 years), middle-aged (approximately 39), aged (about 62) and long-lived (about 80). The study measured age-related changes in TCR beta repertoire diversity using deep sequencing normalized with unique cDNA molecular identifiers.

The paper's findings and limits, for the study overall: The CMV infection status of donors was not known, potentially confounding age-related changes in expanded clonotypes. Bulk unsorted PBMC profiling prevented conclusive comparison of naive and antigen-experienced compartments. Observed TCR beta diversity correlated strongly with the percentage of naive T cells measured by flow cytometry. Compared with the aged group, the long-lived group had more naive CD4+ T cells, fewer expanded clones and increased TCR diversity, a pattern suggesting age selection. Observed TCR beta diversity per million T cells fell roughly linearly with age, and a significant reduction was already apparent by age around 36. Estimates of total diversity based on one million sequenced T cells were considered lower bounds and underestimates.

Donors were roughly 40 systemically healthy Caucasian individuals from Russia aged 6 to 90 years. Each donor gave about 9.7 milliliters of peripheral blood, drawn into EDTA-treated Vacutainer tubes. Ficoll-Paque density-gradient centrifugation was used to isolate PBMCs, with at least 6 million obtained per sample. Trizol reagent was used to extract total RNA from PBMCs, with at least 6 micrograms per sample. Naive CD45RAhigh/CD27high T cell percentages were measured by flow cytometry on a PBMC aliquot from every donor. Library prep was done by 5' RACE. A second PCR of roughly 7 to 12 cycles was run with a J-beta primer mix and a sample-barcoded 5' primer. A template-switch 5' adaptor carrying 12 random nucleotides introduced a unique molecular identifier onto each TCR beta cDNA molecule. Each sample yielded at least 2.5 million CDR3-containing paired-end reads. All of the RNA was converted into first-strand cDNA using the Mint cDNA synthesis kit, with a TRBC-specific oligonucleotide serving as the primer. After uracil-DNA glycosylase treatment, a first 18-cycle PCR used universal primers M1SS and BC2_uni_R on all cDNA. The authors' analysis ran thus. Each sample was normalized by randomly selecting 1 million high-quality reads, each carrying a distinct molecular identifier. Reads sharing molecular identifiers were discarded rather than binned into consensus sequences. MiTCR, set to a Q25 quality threshold and the strictest error-elimination algorithm, was used for CDR3 identification, clonotype clustering and error correction. A nonparametric unseen species model with Euler transformation was used to estimate lower-bound total TCR beta diversity. The public reads were quality trimmed at Q25 with fastp and then assembled into clones with MiXCR by TCRdb, keeping productive beta chains. Each CDR3 protein appears once, grouped with its most common genes and DNA. TCRdb's processing, not the authors' own work, is the source of the V and J calls. For this sample the table gives 1,800,000 or so distinct CDR3 sequences, of which about 39% were detected only once. The ten largest clonotypes hold 20% to 25% of the sample.

Concerning this clonotype: Its antigen is currently not known. The sample holds no much larger clone one base away, and base qualities are not on file.

This clonotype was obtained from a human donor in good health. Specimen: blood.

The encoded CDR3 is CASSTYRGSNYGYTF. The DNA reads TGTGCCAGCAGTACCTACAGGGGGTCTAACTATGGCTACACCTTC. This sequence uses TRBV27 and TRBJ1-2; 8 of the junction bases match TRBD1. Clipping removes 5 bases from V and 0 bases from J, with 5 as the unmatched junction base count. CDR1 MNHEY and CDR2 SMNVEV were looked up in the germline V gene (reference sequence). The CDR3 goes from the cysteine to the phenylalanine over 15 residues. Kept here is only the CDR3 DNA, which spans 45 bases and is read in frame from base 1.